This T cell receptor (beta chain) was recorded in a study of breast tumors, draining lymph nodes, adjacent tissues. Broader study findings: The lymph node origin of tumor T cells was framed as consistent with a hypothesis, not demonstrated. Tumors had less TCR diversity than lymph nodes, more than nontumor tissue. Most tumor T cells seemingly derive from lymph node, then expand in tumor. Luminal-like breast cancer showed significantly greater tumor-nontumor repertoire similarity than basal-like breast cancer did.

TCRdb recomputed calls from the multiplex PCR reads with MiXCR, one row per CDR3 protein. Of 150,000 to 200,000 distinct CDR3 sequences in the sample, 30% to 35% were seen once. Breast cancer patients provided tissue from their axillary draining lymph nodes. V lost 6 bases and J lost 7, with 19 bases in between. The CDR3 contains 14 residues. The germline CDR1 and CDR2 sequences are MNHNS and SASEGT. In its sample, this clonotype was seen many times. Its specificity is not known. This chain uses TRBV6-1 with TRBJ2-7, with a possible D match to TRBD1 (5 bases). The specimen sequenced was axillary lymph node tissue. The source of this sequence is a female donor with breast cancer. Some clones in this sample may be carry-over from other donors' samples. The CDR3: CASRPRRVLGEQYF. Written as DNA, the CDR3 is TGTGCCAGCAGACCCCGCAGGGTACTGGGTGAGCAGTACTTC.